These T cell receptor beta chains were read from a single sample in a study of human T cells and chemical hapten exposure. MiXCR, run by TCRdb on the RACE reads, gives a single entry per CDR3 protein. The sample lists more than 70,000 distinct CDR3 sequences; 7.5% to 9.5% were seen once. Sequencing used whole blood, obtained in connection with sensitization to the hapten diphenylcyclopropenone (DPC). These receptor sequences come from a man in his forties with alopecia areata. Some clones in this sample may be carry-over from other donors' samples. CDR3s include the opening cysteine and the closing phenylalanine or tryptophan. The order of the fields is V gene, clone size, J gene, D gene, CDR3 protein, CDR3 DNA. The D gene is left open where the match is weak. Where a row states a size, it is once, few, many or the class of an expanded clone; other rows omit it.

>TRBV28|many|TRBJ1-3|.
CASSLYHTIYF
TGTGCCAGCAGTTTGTATCACACCATATATTTT
>TRBV5-1|.|TRBJ2-5|.
CASSLGSETQYF
TGCGCCAGCAGCTTGGGATCCGAGACCCAGTACTTC
>TRBV7-9|few|TRBJ1-2|.
CASSWSSRGANYGYTF
TGTGCCAGCAGCTGGTCCTCCAGGGGCGCTAACTATGGCTACACCTTC
>TRBV28|many|TRBJ1-1|.
CASSSVNTEAFF
TGTGCCAGCAGTTCCGTGAACACTGAAGCTTTCTTT
>TRBV18|many|TRBJ2-3|.
CASSPLASGGTATDTQYF
TGTGCCAGCTCACCACTTGCCAGCGGCGGTACCGCAACAGATACGCAGTATTTT
>TRBV25-1|few|TRBJ2-2|.
CASSERDTGELFF
TGTGCCAGCAGTGAAAGAGACACCGGGGAGCTGTTTTTT
>TRBV6-1|few|TRBJ2-7|.
CASTRVYEQYF
TGTGCCAGCACCCGGGTCTACGAGCAGTACTTC
>TRBV12-3/TRBV12-4|few|TRBJ2-3|TRBD2
CASSSYLLAGGGTDTQYF
TGTGCCAGCAGTAGTTATCTCCTAGCGGGAGGGGGCACAGATACGCAGTATTTT
>TRBV30|.|TRBJ2-3|.
CAWRARDTQYF
TGTGCCTGGAGGGCGAGGGATACGCAGTATTTT
>TRBV21-1|many|TRBJ1-4|.
CASRWPLANEKLFF
TGTGCCAGCAGATGGCCCCTGGCTAATGAAAAACTGTTTTTT
>TRBV6-2/TRBV6-3|many|TRBJ2-2|TRBD2
CASTSSLALTGELFF
TGTGCCAGCACCTCGTCACTAGCGCTCACCGGGGAGCTGTTTTTT
>TRBV3-1|.|TRBJ2-1|.
CASSQDGGTPNEQFF
TGTGCCAGCAGCCAAGATGGAGGGACTCCAAATGAGCAGTTCTTC
>TRBV5-1|.|TRBJ1-1|.
CASSPGDSAEAFF
TGCGCCAGCAGCCCAGGGGATAGTGCTGAAGCTTTCTTT
>TRBV13|.|TRBJ1-1|.
CASRQAGGLYEAFF
TGTGCCAGCAGACAAGCGGGTGGTCTTTATGAAGCTTTCTTT
>TRBV6-2/TRBV6-3|few|TRBJ2-3|.
CASSYSLGPSTDTQYF
TGTGCCAGCAGTTACTCCCTAGGTCCTAGCACAGATACGCAGTATTTT
>TRBV6-2/TRBV6-3|.|TRBJ2-1|.
CASRGTTYNEQFF
TGTGCCAGCAGGGGGACAACCTACAATGAGCAGTTCTTC
>TRBV12-3/TRBV12-4|many|TRBJ2-3|.
CASVLRDTDTQYF
TGTGCCAGCGTTTTACGGGACACAGATACGCAGTATTTT
>TRBV20-1|few|TRBJ1-1|.
CSARDYGGAGAEAFF
TGCAGTGCTAGAGATTACGGGGGCGCTGGGGCTGAAGCTTTCTTT
>TRBV5-1|.|TRBJ2-1|.
CASSLRSGVSYNEQFF
TGCGCCAGCAGCTTGAGGTCAGGGGTCTCCTACAATGAGCAGTTCTTC
>TRBV7-8|.|TRBJ1-1|.
CASSAGGPTEAFF
TGTGCCAGCAGCGCCGGGGGCCCCACTGAAGCTTTCTTT
>TRBV12-3/TRBV12-4|.|TRBJ1-2|TRBD1
CASSKTGGAANYGYTF
TGTGCCAGCTCAAAGACAGGGGGCGCAGCTAACTATGGCTACACCTTC
>TRBV4-3|many|TRBJ2-1|.
CASSQEGLTYNEQFF
TGCGCCAGCAGCCAAGAGGGACTGACCTACAATGAGCAGTTCTTC
>TRBV6-5|few|TRBJ2-7|TRBD1
CASSRDRVEQYF
TGTGCCAGCAGCCGGGACAGGGTGGAGCAGTACTTC
>TRBV6-5|few|TRBJ2-7|.
CASRDWVTYEQYF
TGTGCCAGCAGGGATTGGGTAACCTACGAGCAGTACTTC
>TRBV24-1|many|TRBJ1-5|.
CATSGGGSNQPQHF
TGTGCCACCAGTGGTGGCGGTAGCAATCAGCCCCAGCATTTT
>TRBV6-2/TRBV6-3|few|TRBJ2-6|.
CASSQSRSGANVLTF
TGTGCCAGCAGTCAGAGCCGGAGTGGGGCCAACGTCCTGACTTTC
>TRBV20-1|.|TRBJ2-1|.
CSARGGPHGNEQFF
TGCAGTGCTAGAGGTGGACCCCACGGCAATGAGCAGTTCTTC
>TRBV20-1|.|TRBJ1-5|.
CSATTGASQPQHF
TGCAGTGCCACAACGGGGGCGAGTCAGCCCCAGCATTTT
>TRBV25-1|.|TRBJ2-7|.
CASRADSYEQYF
TGTGCCAGCAGGGCAGACTCCTACGAGCAGTACTTC
>TRBV9|.|TRBJ2-3|.
CAISSRPGGTDTQYF
TGTGCCATCAGCTCTCGCCCGGGGGGCACAGATACGCAGTATTTT
>TRBV6-5|many|TRBJ2-6|.
CASSYSVSGANVLTF
TGTGCCAGCAGTTACTCCGTCTCTGGGGCCAACGTCCTGACTTTC
>TRBV20-1|many|TRBJ2-7|TRBD2
CSAKRLAGTYEQYF
TGCAGTGCAAAAAGACTAGCGGGAACCTACGAGCAGTACTTC
>TRBV19|.|TRBJ1-4|.
CASKEQGVLTNEKLFF
TGTGCCAGTAAGGAACAGGGTGTGCTTACTAATGAAAAACTGTTTTTT
>TRBV29-1|few|TRBJ1-1|.
CSVEPGNTEAFF
TGCAGCGTTGAACCAGGAAACACTGAAGCTTTCTTT
>TRBV24-1|many|TRBJ2-3|TRBD2
CATSDNGRAKDTQYF
TGTGCCACCAGTGATAACGGGAGGGCCAAGGATACGCAGTATTTT
>TRBV11-2|many|TRBJ2-1|.
CASSLDVNEQFF
TGTGCCAGCAGCTTAGATGTTAATGAGCAGTTCTTC
>TRBV10-3|many|TRBJ2-3|.
CAISERGGRTDTQYF
TGTGCCATCAGTGAAAGGGGGGGCCGCACAGATACGCAGTATTTT
>TRBV4-2|.|TRBJ2-7|.
CASSAGGGYEQYF
TGTGCCAGCAGCGCAGGGGGGGGCTACGAGCAGTACTTC
>TRBV30|many|TRBJ2-7|.
CAWIPTKSYEQYF
TGTGCCTGGATACCTACCAAGTCCTACGAGCAGTACTTC
>TRBV6-2/TRBV6-3|few|TRBJ2-1|.
CASRGVSSYNEQFF
TGTGCCAGCAGGGGTGTGAGCTCCTACAATGAGCAGTTCTTC
>TRBV6-5|.|TRBJ2-6|.
CASHRTGSGANVLTF
TGTGCCAGCCATCGCACAGGATCTGGGGCCAACGTCCTGACTTTC
>TRBV3-1|.|TRBJ1-1|.
CASSPGSEAFF
TGTGCCAGCAGCCCAGGGAGTGAAGCTTTCTTT
>TRBV7-2|many|TRBJ2-7|TRBD1
CASSSNGQGTKQYF
TGTGCCAGCAGCTCCAACGGACAGGGGACGAAGCAGTACTTC
>TRBV5-5|few|TRBJ2-1|.
CASSLGSGGAYNEQFF
TGTGCCAGCAGCTTGGGTTCCGGGGGTGCATACAATGAGCAGTTCTTC
>TRBV28|few|TRBJ2-5|TRBD1
CASTRTGPGKTQYF
TGTGCCAGCACCCGGACAGGCCCCGGGAAGACCCAGTACTTC
>TRBV6-5|.|TRBJ2-1|TRBD1
CASSPGQGWGEQFF
TGTGCCAGCAGCCCGGGACAGGGGTGGGGTGAGCAGTTCTTC
>TRBV11-2|many|TRBJ2-7|.
CASSLDWSGAPYEQYF
TGTGCCAGCAGCTTAGATTGGTCAGGGGCCCCCTACGAGCAGTACTTC
>TRBV25-1|many|TRBJ1-1|.
CASKRGGGTEAFF
TGTGCCAGCAAGAGGGGGGGTGGCACTGAAGCTTTCTTT
>TRBV20-1|few|TRBJ2-3|TRBD2
CSARDRLARDTQYF
TGCAGTGCTAGAGATAGACTAGCTAGAGATACGCAGTATTTT